A single sample is the source of the 21 T cell receptor beta chains below, sequenced in a study of blood T cell repertoires in COVID-19. The data were produced by immunoSEQ multiplex PCR, yet TCRdb's version contains in-frame clones alone and is incomplete. The sample holds tens of thousands of clones; 82% are singletons and the top ten take 3.5% to 5%. The sample taken for sequencing was peripheral blood. The receptors derive from a woman aged 55-69 years with acute or convalescent COVID-19.

The chain joins TRBV5-1 to TRBJ1-2; D perhaps matches TRBD1 (6 bases). V lost 3 bases and J 7 bases, leaving 13 bases between the germline ends. Germline-derived CDR1 and CDR2 are SGHRS and YFSETQ. CDR3 length: 13 amino acids. The CDR3 nucleotides read TGCGCCAGCAGCTCTCAGGACAGTAGTGGCTACACCTTC. As protein: CASSSQDSSGYTF.

CDR3 DNA sequence: TGTGCCTGGTCGAGGAGGGGTGAAAAACTGTTTTTT. Residues: CAWSRRGEKLFF. The chain combines TRBV30 with TRBJ1-4, with D possibly being TRBD1 (5 bases). V was clipped by 5 bases and J by 7 bases, with 11 bases between them. The V gene's germline CDR1 is GTSNPN and CDR2 SVGIG (reference sequence). The CDR3 has 12 amino acids.

Only a few counts were recorded for this clone. This sequence joins TRBV18 and TRBJ1-5; D gene uncertain. The CDR3 totals 15 residues. Looked up from germline, CDR1 is KGHSH and CDR2 is LQKENI. V dropped 2 bases and J dropped 0 bases, with 8 bases sitting between them. CDR3 protein: CASSPGRYSNQPQHF. The CDR3 DNA is TGTGCCAGCTCACCAGGTCGGTATAGCAATCAGCCCCAGCATTTT.

This chain links TRBV7-9 with TRBJ1-1; 10 nucleotides agree with TRBD1. The length of the CDR3 is 15 residues. The junction had 6 bases not matched to a gene; V was cut back by 5 bases and J by 3 bases. Germline CDR1 SEHNR, CDR2 FQNEAQ (reference sequence). The CDR3 region has the DNA TGTGCCAGCAGCCCCAGGACAGGGGGATACACTGAAGCTTTCTTT. Translation gives CASSPRTGGYTEAFF.

This chain joins TRBV30 and TRBJ1-2; TRBD1 matches 8 bases. With 3 bases clipped from V and 4 bases from J, the junction kept 4 bases outside the gene matches. The CDR3 runs 13 residues. CDR1 is GTSNPN and CDR2 is SVGIG in the germline V gene (reference sequence). CDR3 in DNA: TGTGCCTGGAGGTGGACAGGGTCCTATGGCTACACCTTC. This encodes CAWRWTGSYGYTF.

This clone was detected once. This CDR3 is CASSLAPGVTEAFF. The CDR3, as DNA: TGTGCCAGCAGCTTAGCGCCGGGGGTCACTGAAGCTTTCTTT. The chain carries TRBV7-8 and TRBJ1-1, with D possibly matching TRBD1 (5 bases). The CDR3 consists of 14 residues. The V end lost 0 bases, the J end lost 4 bases, and 9 bases lay between the germline ends. Germline CDR1 and CDR2: SGHVS and FQNEAQ. Combining the CDR3 with reference TRBV7-8 and TRBJ1-1 gives the whole variable domain GAGVSQSPRYKVAKRGQDVALRCDPISGHVSLFWYQQALGQGPEFLTYFQNEAQLDKSGLPSDRFFAERPEGSVSTLKIQRTQQEDSAVYLCASSLAPGVTEAFFGQGTRLTVV.

The V and J genes are TRBV7-8 and TRBJ1-5, with unresolved D. The length of the CDR3 is 17 residues. The V end was cut by 5 bases, the J end by 3 bases, with 20 bases between. From germline, CDR1 is SGHVS and CDR2 FQNEAQ. CDR3 protein: CASSQFNSGRFNQPQHF. Written as DNA, the CDR3 is TGTGCCAGCAGCCAATTTAACAGCGGAAGATTCAATCAGCCCCAGCATTTT.

A remark on this clone: Its ends do not fully match the called genes, so a read error is possible. The rearrangement uses TRBV6-5 and TRBJ1-1, with 7 bases matching TRBD1. The CDR3 runs 14 residues. Germline V gene lookup returns CDR1 MNHEY and CDR2 SVGAGI. Here the CDR3 reads CASSYSTGNPEAFF. Here the CDR3 DNA reads TGTGCCAGCAGTTACTCGACAGGGAACCCTGAAGCTTTCTTT.

The chain uses TRBV28 and TRBJ1-6; TRBD1 might be the D (5 bases). The CDR3 loop spans 14 amino acids. V lost 5 bases and J lost 16, with 21 bases in between. In germline, CDR1 is MDHEN, CDR2 SYDVKM. The CDR3 DNA sequence: TGTGCCAGCAGTCCCTCCCGGGGGATCTCCAAGCTCCACTTT. Its translation is CASSPSRGISKLHF.

This clone occurred a few times. The genes are TRBV3-1 (or the pseudogene TRBV3-2) and TRBJ1-1; no firm D call. CDR3 size: 15 residues. Germline V CDR1 and CDR2: LGHDT, YNNKEL (reference sequence). Trimming left V 4 bases short and J 0 bases short, with 12 bases between. CDR3 in DNA: TGTGCCAGCAGCCCTAGAAATGGAGTGAACACTGAAGCTTTCTTT. It is translated as CASSPRNGVNTEAFF.

This clone has just one count. The J gene is TRBJ2-2, the V gene TRBV5-6; a weak D match, TRBD2 (7 bases). Germline assignment: CDR1 SGHDT and CDR2 YYEEEE. This CDR3 contains 15 residues. Deletions cut 4 bases from V and 7 bases from J, with 17 bases between. As DNA, the CDR3 is TGTGCCAGCAGCCTGGCCCCGGGGGGCAACGGGGAGCTGTTTTTT. This encodes CASSLAPGGNGELFF.

This clone was recorded once. J is TRBJ2-7 and V is TRBV27; TRBD1 aligns across 7 bases. CDR3 length: 16 residues. Germline V gene data show CDR1 as MNHEY and CDR2 as SMNVEV (reference sequence). Trimming cost V 2 bases and J 2 bases; bases outside gene matches: 9. For the CDR3, the DNA is TGTGCCAGCAGTTTAAGGGCAGGGGGATTGGCCTACGAGCAGTACTTC. Protein product: CASSLRAGGLAYEQYF.

The J gene is TRBJ2-5, the V gene TRBV7-7, with 9 bases identical to TRBD2. CDR1 and CDR2 (germline): SSHAT, FNYEAQ (reference sequence). CDR3 size: 13 residues. Trimming took 11 bases from V and 4 from J; bases not matched to a gene: 8. As DNA, the CDR3 is TGTGCCGTAGGCGGGGGGGCCGCAGAGACCCAGTACTTC. Its translation is CAVGGGAAETQYF.

This clone was seen a single time. J is TRBJ2-2 and V is TRBV6-5, with D maybe TRBD1 (5 bases). CDR1 MNHEY and CDR2 SVGAGI come from the germline V gene. Trimming cost V 2 bases and J 6 bases, with 7 bases left between them. CDR3 length: 13 residues. The CDR3 spells CASSYQGPGELFF. As DNA, the CDR3 is TGTGCCAGCAGTTACCAGGGTCCCGGGGAGCTGTTTTTT.

CDR3 in amino acids: CASSVVGTSGLNEQFF. CDR3 nucleotides: TGTGCCAGCAGCGTAGTAGGGACTAGCGGGTTAAATGAGCAGTTCTTC. The chain employs TRBV9 and TRBJ2-1; 12 positions agree with TRBD2. The ends lost 0 bases at V and 7 bases at J; junction bases unmatched: 5. CDR1 and CDR2 (germline): SGDLS, YYNGEE. The CDR3 sequence is 16 residues long.

The rearrangement joins TRBV5-4 to TRBJ1-6; weak D call: TRBD1 (5 bases). V lost 0 bases and J 7 bases, leaving 11 bases between the germline ends. Germline loops: CDR1 SGHNT, CDR2 YYREEE (reference sequence). The CDR3 is 15 residues long. The DNA of the CDR3 is TGTGCCAGCAGCTTGGTTGGGGCCGTGAATTCACCCCTCCACTTT. Translated, it gives CASSLVGAVNSPLHF.

This clone was picked up a small number of times. The V call is TRBV19, the J call TRBJ2-7, with D unclear. The V end was cut by 4 bases, the J end by 2 bases, with 12 bases between. The CDR3 is 14 residues long. Germline V gene lookup returns CDR1 LNHDA and CDR2 SQIVND (reference sequence). CDR3 in DNA: TGTGCCAGTAGTACCCATAGTTCGGCCTACGAGCAGTACTTC. It translates to CASSTHSSAYEQYF.

This chain joins TRBV6-5 and TRBJ1-1, with D unresolved. The CDR3 totals 12 residues. The V end lost 11 bases, the J end lost 2 bases, and 12 bases lay between the germline ends. CDR1 is MNHEY, CDR2 SVGAGI, per germline. The CDR3 DNA reads as TGTGCCGTCCGCGAATTAAACACTGAAGCTTTCTTT. This codes for CAVRELNTEAFF.

The chain carries TRBV20-1 and TRBJ1-2; 8 bases agree with TRBD1. V lost 3 bases, J lost 4 bases, and 16 bases stayed unmatched. CDR1 is DFQATT and CDR2 is SNEGSKA in the germline V gene (reference sequence). The CDR3 length is 17 residues. The CDR3 is CSASSGGKDAGVYGYTF. Here the CDR3 DNA reads TGCAGTGCTAGTTCAGGGGGCAAAGATGCGGGTGTCTATGGCTACACCTTC.

This chain uses TRBV5-1 with TRBJ2-1; weak D call: TRBD1 (7 bases). V lost 4 bases, J lost 10 bases, and 18 bases lay in between. CDR1 is SGHRS and CDR2 is YFSETQ in the germline V gene. The CDR3 is made up of 14 amino acids. The CDR3 here is CASSGGTAEGEQFF. Here the CDR3 DNA reads TGCGCCAGCAGCGGAGGGACAGCGGAAGGGGAGCAGTTCTTC.

The chain combines TRBV19 with TRBJ2-1, with 7 bases fitting TRBD2. Looked up from germline, CDR1 is LNHDA and CDR2 is SQIVND (reference sequence). There are 15 residues in the CDR3. J gave up 3 bases and V 7 bases, and 9 bases lay outside the gene matches. The chain's CDR3 is CASKSGKPSYNEQFF. CDR3 DNA: TGTGCCAGTAAAAGCGGGAAGCCTAGCTACAATGAGCAGTTCTTC. Looking up the rest from reference TRBV19 and TRBJ2-1 gives the full variable domain: DGGITQSPKYLFRKEGQNVTLSCEQNLNHDAMYWYRQDPGQGLRLIYYSQIVNDFQKGDIAEGYSVSREKKESFPLTVTSAQKNPTAFYLCASKSGKPSYNEQFFGPGTRLTVL.